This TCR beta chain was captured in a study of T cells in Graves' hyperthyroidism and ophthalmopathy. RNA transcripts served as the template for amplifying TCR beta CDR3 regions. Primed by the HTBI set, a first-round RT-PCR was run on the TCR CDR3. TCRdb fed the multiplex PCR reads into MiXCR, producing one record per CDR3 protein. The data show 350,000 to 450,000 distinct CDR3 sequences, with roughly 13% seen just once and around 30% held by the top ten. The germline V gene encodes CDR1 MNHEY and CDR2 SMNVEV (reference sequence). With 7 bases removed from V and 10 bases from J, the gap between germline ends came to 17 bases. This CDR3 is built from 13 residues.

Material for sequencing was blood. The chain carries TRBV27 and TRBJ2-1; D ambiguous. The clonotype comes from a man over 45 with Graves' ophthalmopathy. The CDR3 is CASNRATLGEQFF. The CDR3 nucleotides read TGTGCCAGCAATAGGGCCACTCTCGGGGAGCAGTTCTTC.